These 28 T cell receptor beta chains were sequenced from one sample in a study of CD8 T cells in Susac syndrome. Random hexamers were used to reverse transcribe about 0.45 to 1 ug of RNA. A single record per CDR3 protein comes from TCRdb applying MiXCR to the immunoSEQ multiplex PCR reads. The table has roughly 140,000 distinct CDR3 sequences, roughly 96% seen once. The sequenced sample was CD4+ T cells from PBMCs. All receptors come from a human donor with Susac syndrome.

The chain carries TRBV6-2 or TRBV6-3 and TRBJ2-1; D ambiguous. Germline V gene data show CDR1 as MNHEY and CDR2 as SVGEGT. This CDR3 is 13 amino acids long. Trimming removed 2 bases at V and 6 bases at J, with 8 bases between. CDR3 DNA sequence: TGTGCCAGCAGTTACGGCCGGGTCAATGAGCAGTTCTTC. Amino acids: CASSYGRVNEQFF.

J is TRBJ2-5 and V is TRBV13; possibly TRBD2 for D (5 bases). Deletions cut 5 bases from V and 5 bases from J, with 18 bases between. Germline V gene sequence: CDR1 PRHDT, CDR2 FYEKMQ (reference sequence). The CDR3 has 15 amino acids. CDR3 protein: CASSPPSTGSETQYF. CDR3 sequence (DNA): TGTGCCAGCAGCCCACCCTCGACGGGATCGGAGACCCAGTACTTC.

This CDR3 is CASSLGRSYEQYF. DNA of the CDR3: TGTGCCAGCAGTTTAGGACGTTCCTACGAGCAGTACTTC. The chain employs TRBV27 and TRBJ2-7; no clear D. Germline CDR1 reads MNHEY; CDR2 reads SMNVEV (reference sequence). The CDR3 is 13 amino acids. V dropped 2 bases and J dropped 1 base, with 6 bases sitting between them.

The rearrangement links TRBV29-1 to TRBJ1-4; 7 nucleotides match TRBD1. The V gene end was trimmed by 6 bases and the J gene end by 3 bases; junction bases not matched to a gene: 4. The germline V gene has CDR1 SQVTM and CDR2 ANQGSEA. This CDR3 is 13 amino acids long. CDR3: CSVPGTANEKLFF. In DNA, the CDR3 is TGCAGCGTACCCGGGACAGCTAATGAAAAACTGTTTTTT.

This clonotype was detected once. For the CDR3, the DNA is TGTGCCAGCTCACCACTATCGACTACCTGGGACAATGAGCAGTTCTTC. Its translation: CASSPLSTTWDNEQFF. This chain uses TRBV18 with TRBJ2-1; TRBD2 is a possible D gene (5 bases). This CDR3 spans 16 amino acids. CDR1 and CDR2 (germline): KGHSH, LQKENI. Trimming shortened V by 1 base and J by 5 bases, and 15 bases separated the two germline ends.

V gene TRBV21-1 combines with J gene TRBJ2-5; TRBD1, as called in the table, went unchecked against the DNA. TRBV21-1 is tagged as a pseudogene. The CDR3 contains 16 residues. This CDR3 reads CASSTPDRGAPGTQYF. CDR3 nucleotides: TGTGCCAGCAGCACTCCCGACAGGGGCGCCCCAGGGACCCAGTACTTC.

V usage is TRBV7-8 and J usage is TRBJ2-5, with 12 bases fitting TRBD2. This CDR3 has 15 amino acids. Germline V gene data show CDR1 as SGHVS and CDR2 as FQNEAQ. V was pared by 3 bases and J by 3 bases, with 2 bases of the junction left unmatched. CDR3 DNA sequence: TGTGCCAGCAGCTTTGGACTAGCGGGGAAAGAGACCCAGTACTTC. Translating it yields CASSFGLAGKETQYF.

V usage is TRBV12-5 and J usage is TRBJ2-7, with TRBD1 matching over 8 bases. This CDR3 is built from 15 residues. Trimming at V came to 5 bases and at J to 2 bases, leaving 8 bases not matched to a gene. Germline CDR1 and CDR2: LGHNT and FRNRAP. This CDR3 reads CASGGKQGATYEQYF. The CDR3 bases are TGTGCTAGTGGTGGGAAGCAGGGGGCAACCTACGAGCAGTACTTC.

This sequence joins TRBV25-1 and TRBJ2-1, with 7 positions matching TRBD2. The CDR3 contains 14 residues. Trimming at V came to 3 bases and at J to 9 bases, leaving 8 bases not matched to a gene. CDR1 is MGHDK, CDR2 SYGVNS, per germline. CDR3 region: CASSDRDYSSEQFF. In nucleotides, the CDR3 is TGTGCCAGCAGTGACCGGGACTACTCCAGTGAGCAGTTCTTC.

The rearrangement uses TRBV25-1 and TRBJ2-7, with no clear D. Germline V lookup: CDR1 MGHDK, CDR2 SYGVNS. V shed 3 bases and J shed 6 bases, with 6 bases lying between them. This CDR3 has 11 residues. CDR3 in DNA: TGTGCCAGCAGTGATAGCCGCGAGCAGTACTTC. This translates into CASSDSREQYF.

The chain combines TRBV6-5 with TRBJ2-5; no firm D call. V lost 10 bases and J lost 13, with 10 bases in between. The CDR3 spans 8 residues. The germline CDR1 and CDR2 sequences are MNHEY and SVGAGI. CDR3 in DNA: TGTGCCAACATCCCCCCGTACTTC. Its translation is CANIPPYF.

This rearrangement joins TRBV13 to TRBJ2-3; TRBD2 matches at 9 bases. This CDR3 region has 17 residues. Germline V gene sequence: CDR1 PRHDT, CDR2 FYEKMQ (reference sequence). Unmatched junction bases numbered 8, after V lost 3 bases and J lost 1 base. CDR3 in DNA: TGTGCCAGCAGCTTTCGAAGCGGGGGGCCCCGCACAGATACGCAGTATTTT. This codes for CASSFRSGGPRTDTQYF.

This chain connects TRBV29-1 to TRBJ1-5; 9 nucleotides align to TRBD1. The V segment lost 4 bases and the J segment 3 bases; nucleotides outside the gene matches: 4. The V gene's germline CDR1 is SQVTM and CDR2 ANQGSEA. This CDR3 region has 14 residues. In DNA, the CDR3 is TGCAGCGTTGGAGGGACAGGGAACAATCAGCCCCAGCATTTT. It translates to CSVGGTGNNQPQHF.

J is TRBJ2-3 and V is TRBV9; the match to TRBD2 covers 9 bases. V lost 3 bases and J lost 2; bases outside the gene matches: 10. Germline V lookup: CDR1 SGDLS, CDR2 YYNGEE. The CDR3 extends over 17 amino acids. This CDR3 reads CASSEPLTSGHTDTQYF. The CDR3 coding sequence is TGTGCCAGCAGCGAACCGCTGACTAGCGGACACACAGATACGCAGTATTTT.

The chain combines TRBV3-1 with TRBJ1-2, with D uncertain. Germline V gene data show CDR1 as LGHDT and CDR2 as YNNKEL (reference sequence). This CDR3 comprises 14 residues. V was trimmed by 2 bases and J by 1 base, leaving 8 bases between them. The CDR3 nucleotides read TGTGCCAGCAGCCAATCGGCTCGTAACTATGGCTACACCTTC. Translation gives CASSQSARNYGYTF.

The chain is built from TRBV2 and TRBJ2-4; perhaps TRBD1 as D (6 bases). The CDR3 loop spans 14 amino acids. With 3 bases removed from V and 5 bases from J, the gap between germline ends came to 11 bases. Germline V gene lookup returns CDR1 SNHLY and CDR2 FYNNEI. This CDR3 is CASSESAGENIQYF. The CDR3 coding sequence is TGTGCCAGCAGTGAGTCCGCAGGGGAAAACATTCAGTACTTC. Supplemented by reference TRBV2 and TRBJ2-4, the full variable domain reads EPEVTQTPSHQVTQMGQEVILRCVPISNHLYFYWYRQILGQKVEFLVSFYNNEISEKSEIFDDQFSVERPDGSNFTLKIRSTKLEDSAMYFCASSESAGENIQYFGAGTRLSVL.

This chain uses TRBV20-1 with TRBJ2-5, with 7 nucleotides matching TRBD1. Losses at the gene ends were 0 bases for V and 4 bases for J; bases not matched to a gene: 8. This CDR3 spans 15 amino acids. CDR1 is DFQATT and CDR2 is SNEGSKA in the germline V gene (reference sequence). CDR3 bases: TGCAGTGCTAGAGATCCGGCAGGGGGAGTAGAGACCCAGTACTTC. Translating it yields CSARDPAGGVETQYF.

This clonotype was counted a single time. The DNA of the CDR3 is TGTGCCAGCAGCCGCCCAACTAGCGGCCCCGCCGGGGAGCTGTTTTTT. This codes for CASSRPTSGPAGELFF. The chain combines TRBV3-1 with TRBJ2-2; 8 bases are shared with TRBD2. Germline V gene data show CDR1 as LGHDT and CDR2 as YNNKEL (reference sequence). CDR3 size: 16 residues. V was pared by 4 bases and J by 6 bases, with 10 bases of the junction left unmatched.

The J gene is TRBJ1-5, the V gene TRBV20-1; TRBD1 is a possible D gene (6 bases). V gave up 5 bases and J gave up 3 bases, with 11 bases separating them. CDR3 length equals 13 residues. CDR1 and CDR2 (germline): DFQATT, SNEGSKA (reference sequence). The CDR3 nucleotides read TGCAGTGCTGGGGGGCAGACCAATCAGCCCCAGCATTTT. This codes for CSAGGQTNQPQHF.

Only one count was recorded for this clonotype. The chain employs TRBV7-9 and TRBJ2-3, with D uncertain. This CDR3 region has 14 residues. V was trimmed by 3 bases and J by 2 bases, leaving 9 bases between them. CDR1 SEHNR and CDR2 FQNEAQ come from the germline V gene (reference sequence). The CDR3 DNA reads as TGTGCCAGCAGCTTTTCAGCCTTCACAGATACGCAGTATTTT. As protein: CASSFSAFTDTQYF.

This chain joins TRBV6-5 and TRBJ2-7; D gene unclear. The germline V and J ends were trimmed by 10 bases and 0 bases, with 10 bases remaining between them. Per the germline V gene, CDR1 is MNHEY and CDR2 is SVGAGI. The CDR3 has 12 residues. This CDR3 is CATWTSSYEQYF. The CDR3 DNA is TGTGCCACCTGGACCAGCTCCTACGAGCAGTACTTC.

The CDR3 bases are TGCGCCAGCAGCTTGGTACGAAACACTGAAGCTTTCTTT. Its protein product is CASSLVRNTEAFF. The chain combines TRBV5-1 with TRBJ1-1; no firm D call. V dropped 0 bases and J dropped 2 bases, with 5 bases sitting between them. Germline V gene lookup returns CDR1 SGHRS and CDR2 YFSETQ. The CDR3 has 13 residues.

This clonotype has only one observation. This chain links TRBV7-9 with TRBJ2-2, with TRBD1 as a possible D gene (6 bases). CDR1 SEHNR and CDR2 FQNEAQ come from the germline V gene (reference sequence). This CDR3 contains 14 residues. Trimming took 7 bases from V and 11 from J, leaving 20 bases between them. The CDR3 nucleotides are TGTGCCAGCATCGAGGCAGGGGTCACCGCCGAGCTGTTTTTT. The encoded protein is CASIEAGVTAELFF.

The chain links TRBV29-1 to TRBJ2-1; D might be TRBD2 (6 bases). The germline V gene encodes CDR1 SQVTM and CDR2 ANQGSEA. The V end was cut by 7 bases, the J end by 7 bases, with 14 bases between. CDR3 length: 12 residues. The CDR3 sequence is CSGYWTKNEQFF. CDR3 nucleotide sequence: TGCAGCGGCTACTGGACTAAGAATGAGCAGTTCTTC.

This chain uses TRBV24-1 with TRBJ1-1; D unclear. Per the germline V gene, CDR1 is KGHDR and CDR2 is SFDVKD. Trimming shortened V by 1 base and J by 11 bases, and 10 bases separated the two germline ends. CDR3 length: 12 residues. DNA for the CDR3: TGTGCCACCAGTGATTTCGGACGGGGTGCTTTCTTT. Translation: CATSDFGRGAFF.

The V gene is TRBV29-1, the J gene TRBJ2-2; D possibly corresponds to TRBD2 (6 bases). The germline gives CDR1 SQVTM, CDR2 ANQGSEA. This CDR3 is built from 13 residues. V was shortened by 0 bases and J by 5 bases, with 7 bases between the two germline ends. This CDR3 reads CSVEDRGTGELFF. CDR3 sequence (DNA): TGCAGCGTTGAAGATCGGGGGACCGGGGAGCTGTTTTTT.

J is TRBJ2-3 and V is TRBV14, with no clear D. The V gene lost 3 bases and the J gene lost 4 bases, with 5 bases spanning the gap. The CDR3 is 12 residues long. Germline CDR1 SGHDN, CDR2 FVKESK. Here the CDR3 DNA reads TGTGCCAGCAGCCAGGGTTCAGATACGCAGTATTTT. This translates into CASSQGSDTQYF.

The rearrangement joins TRBV18 to TRBJ1-1, with unresolved D. CDR1 KGHSH and CDR2 LQKENI come from the germline V gene. V was trimmed by 4 bases and J by 5 bases, leaving 11 bases between them. CDR3 length equals 13 residues. CDR3 coding DNA: TGTGCCAGCTCACAGGGCAAAGGTACTGAAGCTTTCTTT. Its translation: CASSQGKGTEAFF. Full variable domain (outside the CDR3, taken from reference TRBV18 and TRBJ1-1): NAGVMQNPRHLVRRRGQEARLRCSPMKGHSHVYWYRQLPEEGLKFMVYLQKENIIDESGMPKERFSAEFPKEGPSILRIQQVVRGDSAAYFCASSQGKGTEAFFGQGTRLTVV.